Listed below are T cell receptor beta chains from one sample, sequenced in a study of blood T cells in healthy people across ages. MiXCR was run by TCRdb on the 5' RACE reads, yielding one entry per CDR3 protein. The data hold more than 500,000 distinct CDR3 sequences, with 25% to 30% observed a single time. The sequenced sample consisted of blood. These receptors originate from a woman aged 70-85 years in good health. Both conserved end residues are part of each CDR3. The D gene is left open where the match is weak. Only part of the rows carry a size: once, few, many, or a class if the clone is expanded.

j_call v_call clone_size d_call cdr3_nt cdr3_aa
TRBJ1-3 TRBV9 - - TGTGCCAGCAGCGTTGATCCGGGACTTCGCCCGTTCTCCTCTGGAAACACCATATATTTT CASSVDPGLRPFSSGNTIYF
TRBJ1-5 TRBV4-1 - - TGCGCCAGCAGCCAAGAGGGGGAAAATCAGCCCCAGCATTTT CASSQEGENQPQHF
TRBJ1-1 TRBV16 few - TGTGCCAGCAGCCAATCGTTTATCACTGAAGCTTTCTTT CASSQSFITEAFF
TRBJ2-5 TRBV6-5 few - TGTGCCAGCAGTTACTCGCGGTACCTGGGCGAGACCCAGTACTTC CASSYSRYLGETQYF
TRBJ2-7 TRBV10-3 few TRBD2 TGTGCCACTTCATACGGGGGGGGTAGAAGCGAGCAGTACTTC CATSYGGGRSEQYF
TRBJ2-5 TRBV7-3 few TRBD1 TGTGCCAGCAGCTTAACGAGGACCCGGGACAGGGCCCGGCAAGAGACCCAGTACTTC CASSLTRTRDRARQETQYF
TRBJ2-5 TRBV29-1 - - TGCAGCGTTGACATGGGGGCAGTGGAGCAGTACTTC CSVDMGAVEQYF
TRBJ2-5 TRBV20-1 - - TGCAGTGCGGGTCCCCGGGCGGGGGCTGAGGAGACCCAGTACTTC CSAGPRAGAEETQYF
TRBJ2-1 TRBV7-6 many - TGTGCCAGCAGCTTTGGGGCCTACCCAGGGACCTACAATGAGCAGTTCTTC CASSFGAYPGTYNEQFF
TRBJ2-4 TRBV6-2/TRBV6-3 once TRBD2 TGTGCCAGCAGCCCCCGGGGACTAGCGGAGGTGGCCAAAAACATTCAGTACTTC CASSPRGLAEVAKNIQYF
TRBJ2-7 TRBV30 - - TGTGCCTGGAGTCTGAGACGCAACGAGCAGTACTTC CAWSLRRNEQYF
TRBJ2-5 TRBV7-2 - - TGTGCCAGCAGCCAACTGGAAGAGACCCAGTACTTC CASSQLEETQYF
TRBJ2-2 TRBV4-3 few - TGCGCCAGCAGCCATGGAGCCGGGGAGCTGTTTTTT CASSHGAGELFF
TRBJ2-7 TRBV14 - - TGTGCCAGCAGCCCAATAGACTTCAGCGAGCAGTACTTC CASSPIDFSEQYF
TRBJ1-2 TRBV10-3 - - TGTGCCATCAGTGAGTCTGAGAGGTGGGGCTACACCTTC CAISESERWGYTF
TRBJ2-7 TRBV7-2 few - TGTGCCAGCAGCTTTCTACTATCGGGAGAGCAGTACTTC CASSFLLSGEQYF
TRBJ2-1 TRBV14 - TRBD2 TGTGCCAGCAGCCCGCTTGGACTAGCAGAGCAGTTCTTC CASSPLGLAEQFF
TRBJ1-3 TRBV7-2 - - TGTGCCAGCAGCTTGAGGCAGGGGATGGGAAACACCATATATTTT CASSLRQGMGNTIYF
TRBJ1-5 TRBV4-1 - TRBD1 TGCGCCAGCAGCGACCACCGGGACAGGGGAAGCAATCAGCCCCAGCATTTT CASSDHRDRGSNQPQHF
TRBJ2-5 TRBV20-1 few - TGCAGTGCTAGAACGGCACCCTTGAAAGAGACCCAGTACTTC CSARTAPLKETQYF
TRBJ2-3 TRBV19 - - TGTGCCAGTAGCACCGACCCCCTCGATACGCAGTATTTT CASSTDPLDTQYF